This TCR beta chain derives from a study of shared clonotypes between healthy human individuals. Across the study: Aged between 18 and 49, the donors were a couple of women and three men. Donors had three CD4 naive, three CD4 memory, two CD8 naive and one CD8 memory plate apiece.

This CDR3 spans 12 amino acids. Germline values: CDR1 SEHNR, CDR2 FQNEAQ (reference sequence). V was trimmed by 5 bases and J by 5 bases, leaving 10 bases between them. The naive CD8 population came from CD45RO-negative cells selected for CCR7, without terminally differentiated effector memory CD45RA+ cells. Donors included only healthy HIV-negative adults lacking recent acute infections or vaccinations. Sorted-subset replicate PCR reactions contained 200 to 250 ng DNA, corresponding to roughly 29,000 T cell genomes. Only in-frame clones appear in the TCRdb table, and some are missing; sequencing was by immunoSEQ multiplex PCR. The sample records some 2,000,000 clones, approximately 95% being singletons.

Sequencing used naive CD8+ T cells sorted from blood. V gene TRBV7-9 combines with J gene TRBJ2-7; D call uncertain. The TCR originated in a man between 18 and 35 years old in good health. The CDR3 bases are TGTGCCAGCAGCGCGCGGAGTGACGAGCAGTACTTC. This sequence encodes CASSARSDEQYF.